These 5 T cell receptor beta chains were all obtained from the same sample, sequenced in a study of T-cell reconstitution after alpha-beta-depleted transplantation in children. TCRbeta library preparation incorporated unique molecular identifiers. TCRdb re-derived calls from the PCR reads in MiXCR, one entry per CDR3 protein. Of about 980,000 distinct CDR3 sequences in the sample, about 29% were seen once. The sequencing here drew on PBMCs, mostly from graft donor cells, taken 360 days after TCRalphabeta/CD19-depleted stem cell transplant. Source of these receptors: a boy younger than two who had a stem cell transplant for SCID, so the T cells may come from the graft donor.

For this clonotype: A much larger clone lies one base from this, so it may be a read error. The chain employs TRBV5-1 and TRBJ2-1, with TRBD1 as a possible D gene (5 bases). The CDR3 sequence is 14 residues long. Per germline, CDR1 SGHRS and CDR2 YFSETQ. Between the trimmed V and J ends, which lost 3 bases and 10 bases, there was a span of 17 bases. CDR3: CASSWNGQIKEQFF. The CDR3 DNA is TGCGCCAGCAGCTGGAACGGACAAATCAAGGAGCAGTTCTTC. The entire variable domain, with the rest obtained from reference TRBV5-1 and TRBJ2-1, is as follows: KAGVTQTPRYLIKTRGQQVTLSCSPISGHRSVSWYQQTPGQGLQFLFEYFSETQRNKGNFPGRFSGRQFSNSRSEMNVSTLELGDSALYLCASSWNGQIKEQFFGPGTRLTVL.

V usage is TRBV20-1 and J usage is TRBJ1-5, with 8 bases that match TRBD1. The CDR3 runs to 14 residues. Germline loops: CDR1 DFQATT, CDR2 SNEGSKA (reference sequence). Losses at the gene ends were 6 bases for V and 4 bases for J; bases not matched to a gene: 8. The CDR3: CSAIQGAKNQPQHF. The CDR3 DNA follows: TGCAGTGCAATTCAGGGGGCGAAGAATCAGCCCCAGCATTTT.

This clonotype came up a few times. J is TRBJ2-1 and V is TRBV9; D is uncertain. Germline lookup yields CDR1 SGDLS and CDR2 YYNGEE. The V gene lost 2 bases and the J gene lost 10 bases, with 10 bases spanning the gap. CDR3 size: 12 residues. The CDR3 region is CASSVSESEQFF. The CDR3 DNA reads as TGTGCCAGCAGCGTCTCAGAATCCGAGCAGTTCTTC.

The chain has TRBV28 and TRBJ2-1; D may be TRBD1 or TRBD2 (5 bases each). CDR1 MDHEN and CDR2 SYDVKM come from the germline V gene. The CDR3 length is 14 residues. Trimming pared 7 bases from V and 9 bases from J, leaving 19 bases between. The CDR3: CASIWDPVSGEQFF. The CDR3 DNA follows: TGTGCCAGCATTTGGGACCCGGTATCCGGTGAGCAGTTCTTC.

Only a few counts were recorded for this clonotype. The genes are TRBV20-1 and TRBJ2-5; 7 bases fit TRBD2. This CDR3 region has 11 residues. Trimming cost V 6 bases and J 5 bases; bases outside gene matches: 3. The germline gives CDR1 DFQATT, CDR2 SNEGSKA (reference sequence). The CDR3 nucleotides are TGCAGTGCCCTGGGGGGGGAGACCCAGTACTTC. Translation: CSALGGETQYF.